This T cell receptor beta chain was captured by sequencing in a study of beta chain features in type 1 diabetes. Study overall: Sorted cells from all samples, numbering over 85,000,000, were examined.

This clone has just a few counts. Its specificity is not known. Sequenced material consisted of expressed TCRB transcripts (all of the isolated RNA was reverse transcribed). The method was immunoSEQ multiplex PCR; TCRdb's version includes in-frame clones alone and lacks a portion of them. The sample holds roughly 260,000 clones, roughly 20% seen once. CD45RO/CCR7/CD25/CD127/CD95/CD27 staining was used to isolate CD4+ naive, central memory, regulatory and stem cell-like memory cells by sorting. Sorted cells reached over 95% purity in every population. Study outcomes and limitations: Whether TCRB rearrangement is influenced by HLA type was left unresolved in this analysis. Moderate yet significant TCRB CDR3 shortening was seen in Type 1 diabetes patients in all four CD4+ subsets.

Trimming shortened V by 7 bases and J by 7 bases, and 17 bases separated the two germline ends. This CDR3 region has 14 residues. The sequence derives from a woman between 40 and 55 years old with type 1 diabetes. V usage is TRBV23-1 and J usage is TRBJ1-5; a possible D gene is TRBD1 (6 bases). TRBV23-1 is assigned to the ORF class and has an uncertain function. Specimen: naive CD4+ T cells from blood. The CDR3 sequence: CASNEQGSPQPQHF. CDR3 sequence (DNA): TGCGCCAGCAACGAACAGGGCTCCCCACAGCCCCAGCATTTT.